This T cell receptor (beta chain) was captured in a study of CD8 T cells in Susac syndrome. A quantity of about 0.5 to 1 ug RNA underwent reverse transcription using random hexamers. Across 54 Vbeta and 13 Jbeta, TCR beta CDR3 was amplified with immunoSEQ multiplex PCR. From the immunoSEQ multiplex PCR reads, TCRdb called clonotypes with MiXCR, one entry per CDR3 protein. The sample has approximately 160,000 distinct CDR3 sequences, roughly 95% seen once. Germline-derived CDR1 and CDR2 are GTSNPN and SVGIG (reference sequence). The CDR3 has 15 amino acids. V was clipped by 2 bases and J by 1 base, with 12 bases between them. Matched for age and sex, the controls were healthy donors. Bulk CD8+ and CD4+ cells came from magnetic negative isolation; CD8+ TEMRA by FACS.

The receptor's source is a human donor in good health. The rearrangement uses TRBV30 and TRBJ1-3; D remains ambiguous. Sequencing was carried out using CD4+ T cells from PBMCs. The CDR3 loop reads CAWSHTHVSGNTIYF. The CDR3 region has the DNA TGTGCCTGGAGTCACACCCACGTATCTGGAAACACCATATATTTT. Full variable domain (remainder filled in from reference TRBV30 and TRBJ1-3): SQTIHQWPATLVQPVGSPLSLECTVEGTSNPNLYWYRQAAGRGLQLLFYSVGIGQISSEVPQNLSASRPQDRQFILSSKKLLLSDSGFYLCAWSHTHVSGNTIYFGEGSWLTVV.